The clone carrying this T cell receptor beta chain was counted between two and nine times. Its antigen is unknown. Then a second PCR, running roughly 7 to 11 cycles, was carried out with a sample-barcoded 5' primer and a J-beta primer mix. MiXCR, applied by TCRdb to the 5' RACE reads, yields one record per CDR3 protein. Of over a million distinct CDR3 sequences in the sample, about 40% were seen once. This sample was taken from a study of blood T cells in healthy people across ages. Across the whole study: Template switching captured about one barcoded beta molecule per two T cells.

Findings and limits, study-wide: In these data, TCR beta diversity tracked strongly with naive T cell percentage.

The germline gives CDR1 LGHNA, CDR2 YNFKEQ. V lost 4 bases to trimming and J lost 7 bases; unmatched junction nucleotides: 11. CDR3 length: 16 amino acids. This TCR derives from a woman in her late teens or twenties in good health. The specimen was blood. The chain links TRBV4-2 to TRBJ2-1, with 9 bases fitting TRBD1. CDR3 protein: CASSLKPGTGINEQFF. In DNA, the CDR3 is TGTGCCAGCAGCCTAAAGCCCGGGACAGGGATTAATGAGCAGTTCTTC.